This TCR beta chain is from a study of blood T cell repertoires in COVID-19. Study context: Material from acute and convalescent COVID-19 was sourced from the United States, Italy and Spain. T cells, B-cell-depleted T cells, or PBMCs supplied cDNA or gDNA.

Assay: immunoSEQ multiplex PCR; the TCRdb copy retains only in-frame clones and omits some. The sample consists of about 57,000 clones, approximately 78% of them appearing once. Sequenced: peripheral blood. This sequence was found in a woman older than 75 with acute or convalescent COVID-19.

CDR3 in DNA: TGTGCCAGCAGCTTAGGTTTGGGGGGGGAGACCCAGTACTTC. Residues: CASSLGLGGETQYF. The chain couples TRBV7-6 to TRBJ2-5, with 7 bases fitting TRBD2. This CDR3 comprises 14 residues. Per germline, CDR1 SGHVS and CDR2 FNYEAQ. The ends lost 1 base at V and 5 bases at J; junction bases unmatched: 4.